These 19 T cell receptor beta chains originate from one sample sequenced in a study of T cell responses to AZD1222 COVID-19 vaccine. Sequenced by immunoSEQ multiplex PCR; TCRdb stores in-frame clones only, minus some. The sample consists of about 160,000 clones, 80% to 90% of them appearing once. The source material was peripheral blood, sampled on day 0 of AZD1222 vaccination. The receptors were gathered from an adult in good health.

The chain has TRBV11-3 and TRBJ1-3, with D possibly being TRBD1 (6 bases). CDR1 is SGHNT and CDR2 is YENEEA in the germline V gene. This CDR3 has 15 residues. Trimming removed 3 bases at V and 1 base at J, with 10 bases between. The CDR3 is CASSLGGKSGNTIYF. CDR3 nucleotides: TGTGCCAGCAGCTTGGGGGGCAAGTCTGGAAACACCATATATTTT. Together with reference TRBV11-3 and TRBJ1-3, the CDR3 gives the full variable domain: EAGVVQSPRYKIIEKKQPVAFWCNPISGHNTLYWYLQNLGQGPELLIRYENEEAVDDSQLPKDRFSAERLKGVDSTLKIQPAELGDSAVYLCASSLGGKSGNTIYFGEGSWLTVV.

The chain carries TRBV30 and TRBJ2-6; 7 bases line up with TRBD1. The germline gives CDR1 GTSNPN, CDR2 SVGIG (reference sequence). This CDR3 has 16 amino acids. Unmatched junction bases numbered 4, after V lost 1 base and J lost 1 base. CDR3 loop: CAWSGSGGSGANVLTF. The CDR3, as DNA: TGTGCCTGGAGTGGATCAGGGGGATCTGGGGCCAACGTCCTGACTTTC.

The CDR3 sequence: CASRNRGPMSGTSGSWRSYEQYF. As DNA, the CDR3 is TGTGCCAGCAGGAACCGCGGCCCCATGTCCGGGACTAGCGGGTCATGGCGTTCCTACGAGCAGTACTTC. This chain connects TRBV2 to TRBJ2-7, with 12 bases fitting TRBD2. The CDR3 runs 23 residues. Germline CDR1 reads SNHLY; CDR2 reads FYNNEI. Germline trimming cut 6 bases from V and 1 base from J; bases unmatched to any gene: 28.

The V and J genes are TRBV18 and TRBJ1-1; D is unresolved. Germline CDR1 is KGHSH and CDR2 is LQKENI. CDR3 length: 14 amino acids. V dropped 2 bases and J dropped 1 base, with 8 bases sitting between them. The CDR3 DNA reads TGTGCCAGCTCACCAACCTTGAGGAACACTGAAGCTTTCTTT. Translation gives CASSPTLRNTEAFF.

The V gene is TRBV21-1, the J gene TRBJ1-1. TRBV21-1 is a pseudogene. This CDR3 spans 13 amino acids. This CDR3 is CASSQGTTVVAFF. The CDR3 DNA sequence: TGTGCCAGCAGCCAAGGGACTACTGTTGTGGCTTTCTTT.

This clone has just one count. For the CDR3, the DNA is TGTGCCAGCTCACAATACCTACAGGGGAATAATGAAAAACTGTTTTTT. Translated: CASSQYLQGNNEKLFF. This sequence joins TRBV18 and TRBJ1-4; the match to TRBD1 covers 7 bases. V shed 4 bases, J shed 4 bases, and the junction held 9 bases outside the gene matches. The CDR3 extends over 16 amino acids. From germline, CDR1 is KGHSH and CDR2 LQKENI.

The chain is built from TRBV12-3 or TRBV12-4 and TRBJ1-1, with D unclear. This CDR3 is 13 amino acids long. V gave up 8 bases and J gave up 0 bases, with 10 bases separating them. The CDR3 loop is CASLAQLNTEAFF. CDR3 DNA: TGTGCCAGCTTGGCACAACTGAACACTGAAGCTTTCTTT.

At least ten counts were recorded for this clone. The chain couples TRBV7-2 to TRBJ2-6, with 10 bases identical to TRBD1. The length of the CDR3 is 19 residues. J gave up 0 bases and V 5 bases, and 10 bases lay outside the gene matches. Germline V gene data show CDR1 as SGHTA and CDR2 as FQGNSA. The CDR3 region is CASSPQSGTGASGANVLTF. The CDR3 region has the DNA TGTGCCAGCAGCCCCCAGTCCGGGACAGGGGCCTCTGGGGCCAACGTCCTGACTTTC.

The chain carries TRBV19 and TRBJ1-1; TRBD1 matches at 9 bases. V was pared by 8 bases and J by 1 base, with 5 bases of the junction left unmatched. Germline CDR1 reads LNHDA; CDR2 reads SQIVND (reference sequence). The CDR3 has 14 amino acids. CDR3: CASARGQGNTEAFF. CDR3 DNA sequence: TGTGCCAGTGCCAGGGGACAGGGGAACACTGAAGCTTTCTTT.

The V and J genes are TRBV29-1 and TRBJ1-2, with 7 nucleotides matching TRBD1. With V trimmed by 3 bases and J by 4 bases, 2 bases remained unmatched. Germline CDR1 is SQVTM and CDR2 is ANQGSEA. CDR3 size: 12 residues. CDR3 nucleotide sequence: TGCAGCGTTGATAAGGGGGCCTATGGCTACACCTTC. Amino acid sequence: CSVDKGAYGYTF.

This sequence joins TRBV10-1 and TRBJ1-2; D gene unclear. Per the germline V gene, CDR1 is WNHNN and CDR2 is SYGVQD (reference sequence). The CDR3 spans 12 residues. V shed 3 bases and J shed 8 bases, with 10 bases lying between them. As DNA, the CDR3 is TGCGCCAGCAGTGACCCCGGAGGAGGCTACACCTTC. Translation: CASSDPGGGYTF.

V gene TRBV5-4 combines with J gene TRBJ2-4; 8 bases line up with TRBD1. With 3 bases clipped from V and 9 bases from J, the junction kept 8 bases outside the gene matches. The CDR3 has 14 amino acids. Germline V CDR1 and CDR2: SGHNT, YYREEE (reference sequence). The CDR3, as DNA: TGTGCCAGCAGCTCCGGACAGGGAGTTGGCATTCAGTACTTC. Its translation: CASSSGQGVGIQYF.

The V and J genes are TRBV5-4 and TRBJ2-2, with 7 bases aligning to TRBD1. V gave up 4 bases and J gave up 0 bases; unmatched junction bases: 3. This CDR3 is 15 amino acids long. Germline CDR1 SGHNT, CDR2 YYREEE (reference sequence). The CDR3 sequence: CASSAGTANTGELFF. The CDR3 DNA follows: TGTGCCAGCAGCGCAGGGACAGCGAACACCGGGGAGCTGTTTTTT.

The CDR3 spells CASSNRGGEGYTF. The CDR3 bases are TGTGCCAGCAGTAACAGGGGTGGCGAAGGCTACACCTTC. The chain carries TRBV3-1 (or the pseudogene TRBV3-2) and TRBJ1-2; 7 bases line up with TRBD1. J gave up 8 bases and V 6 bases, and 9 bases lay outside the gene matches. Germline assignment: CDR1 LGHDT and CDR2 YNNKEL (reference sequence). The CDR3 is made up of 13 amino acids.

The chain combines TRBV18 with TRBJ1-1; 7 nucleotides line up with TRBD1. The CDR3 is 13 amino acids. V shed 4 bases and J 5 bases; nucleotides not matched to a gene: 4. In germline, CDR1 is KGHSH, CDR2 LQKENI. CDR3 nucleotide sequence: TGTGCCAGCTCACAGGGGGCGAGGACTGAAGCTTTCTTT. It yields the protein CASSQGARTEAFF.

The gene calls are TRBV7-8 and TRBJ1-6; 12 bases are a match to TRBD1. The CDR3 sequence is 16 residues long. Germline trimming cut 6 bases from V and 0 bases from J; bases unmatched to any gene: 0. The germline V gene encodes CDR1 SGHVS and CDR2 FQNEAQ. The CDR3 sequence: CASRGQGASYNSPLHF. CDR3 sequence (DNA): TGTGCCAGCAGGGGACAGGGGGCCTCCTATAATTCACCCCTCCACTTT.

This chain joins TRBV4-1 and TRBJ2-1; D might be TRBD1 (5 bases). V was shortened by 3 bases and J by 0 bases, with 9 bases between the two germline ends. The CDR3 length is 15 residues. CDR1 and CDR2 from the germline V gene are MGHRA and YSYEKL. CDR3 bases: TGCGCCAGCAGCCACGTAGACAGCTCCTACAATGAGCAGTTCTTC. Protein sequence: CASSHVDSSYNEQFF.

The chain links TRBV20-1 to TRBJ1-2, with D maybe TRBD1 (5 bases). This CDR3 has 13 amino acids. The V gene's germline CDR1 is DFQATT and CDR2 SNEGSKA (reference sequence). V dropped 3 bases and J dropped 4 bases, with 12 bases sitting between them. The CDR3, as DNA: TGCAGTGCTAGTAACCAGGGATCCTATGGCTACACCTTC. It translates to CSASNQGSYGYTF.

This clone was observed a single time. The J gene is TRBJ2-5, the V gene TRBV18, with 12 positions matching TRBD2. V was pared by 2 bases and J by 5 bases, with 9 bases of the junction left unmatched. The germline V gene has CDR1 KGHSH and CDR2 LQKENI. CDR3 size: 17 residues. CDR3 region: CASSPVLAGGPGETQYF. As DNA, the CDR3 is TGTGCCAGCTCACCAGTCCTAGCGGGAGGGCCGGGCGAGACCCAGTACTTC.